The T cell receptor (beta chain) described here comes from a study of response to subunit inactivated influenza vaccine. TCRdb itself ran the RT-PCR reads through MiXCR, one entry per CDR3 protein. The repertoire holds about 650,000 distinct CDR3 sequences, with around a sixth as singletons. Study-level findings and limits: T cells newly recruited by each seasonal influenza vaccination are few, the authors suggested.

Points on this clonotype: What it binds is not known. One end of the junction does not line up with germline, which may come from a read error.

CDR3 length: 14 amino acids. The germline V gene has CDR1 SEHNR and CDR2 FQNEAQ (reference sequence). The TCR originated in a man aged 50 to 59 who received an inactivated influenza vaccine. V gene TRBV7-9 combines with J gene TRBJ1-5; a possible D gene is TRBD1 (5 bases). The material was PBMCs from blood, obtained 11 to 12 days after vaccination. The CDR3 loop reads CASSPGPSNHPQHF. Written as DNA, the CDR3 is TGTGCCAGCAGTCCGGGACCGAGCAATCATCCCCAGCATTTT. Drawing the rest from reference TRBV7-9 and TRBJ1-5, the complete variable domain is DTGVSQNPRHKITKRGQNVTFRCDPISEHNRLYWYRQTLGQGPEFLTYFQNEAQLEKSRLLSDRFSAERPKGSFSTLEIQRTEQGDSAMYLCASSPGPSNHPQHFGDGTRLSIL.